The 2 T cell receptor beta chains presented below share a single source sample, sequenced in a study of control samples from healthy donors and cancer patients. The repertoire was sequenced with immunoSEQ multiplex PCR; TCRdb's copy has only in-frame clones and lacks some. The table shows approximately 150,000 clones, with roughly 90% occurring only once. Sequencing input: blood. Receptors originate from a man aged 25-40 years in good health.

V is TRBV7-9 and J is TRBJ1-6; D perhaps matches TRBD1 (5 bases). The CDR3 length is 16 residues. Germline V gene data show CDR1 as SEHNR and CDR2 as FQNEAQ (reference sequence). Trimming shortened V by 5 bases and J by 0 bases, and 11 bases separated the two germline ends. The CDR3 protein is CASSALGLSYNSPLHF. The CDR3 nucleotides read TGTGCCAGCAGCGCCCTGGGGCTCTCCTATAATTCACCCCTCCACTTT.

The genes are TRBV11-2 and TRBJ1-1; 9 bases line up with TRBD1. Unmatched junction bases numbered 16, after V lost 5 bases and J lost 6 bases. CDR1 SGHAT and CDR2 FQNNGV come from the germline V gene. The CDR3 is made up of 17 amino acids. The CDR3 bases are TGTGCCAGCAGCAAACAGGGGGCGAGATGGGTATCGGCTGAAGCTTTCTTT. Protein: CASSKQGARWVSAEAFF.